The 29 T cell receptor beta chains below all came from one sample that was sequenced in a study. Measured with immunoSEQ multiplex PCR; TCRdb has only the in-frame clones, and not every one. The data show about 68,000 clones, approximately 92% seen once. Material for sequencing was PBMCs. These receptor sequences come from a man aged 40-55 years with rheumatoid arthritis.

This clone was observed a few times. The gene calls are TRBV2 and TRBJ1-5, with 7 nucleotides matching TRBD1. V was clipped by 6 bases and J by 2 bases; unmatched bases: 10. CDR1 is SNHLY and CDR2 is FYNNEI in the germline V gene. The CDR3 length is 16 residues. CDR3 DNA sequence: TGTGCCAGCAGACCCGACAGGGATGGGGGCAATCAGCCCCAGCATTTT. As protein: CASRPDRDGGNQPQHF.

This chain links TRBV10-3 with TRBJ2-3; 15 bases align to TRBD2. Unmatched junction bases numbered 4, after V lost 7 bases and J lost 5 bases. The CDR3 runs 15 residues. CDR1 and CDR2 (germline): ENHRY, SYGVKD. CDR3 amino acids: CAINGLAGGLDTQYF. The CDR3 region has the DNA TGTGCCATCAACGGACTAGCGGGAGGGTTAGATACGCAGTATTTT.

This chain uses TRBV6-2 or TRBV6-3 with TRBJ1-2; D is unclear. This CDR3 contains 15 residues. Germline CDR1 MNHEY, CDR2 SVGEGT. Trimming pared 5 bases from V and 1 base from J, leaving 14 bases between. In nucleotides, the CDR3 is TGTGCCAGCAGTGCAGGACGGATACTTAACTATGGCTACACCTTC. Its protein is CASSAGRILNYGYTF.

The gene calls are TRBV28 and TRBJ1-2, with D possibly TRBD1 on 6 matching bases. The germline V gene has CDR1 MDHEN and CDR2 SYDVKM. The CDR3 totals 14 residues. V was clipped by 5 bases and J by 6 bases, with 16 bases between them. The CDR3 nucleotides read TGTGCCAGCAGTCCATTCGGGGGGGCGCATGGCTACACCTTC. Translating it yields CASSPFGGAHGYTF.

V and J are TRBV7-3 and TRBJ2-1; 12 nucleotides agree with TRBD2. V shed 2 bases, J shed 7 bases, and the junction held 3 bases outside the gene matches. This CDR3 comprises 15 residues. Germline CDR1 is SGHTA and CDR2 is FQGTGA. The CDR3 nucleotides read TGTGCCAGCAGCTTATATACTAGCGGGGGGAATGAGCAGTTCTTC. Amino acid sequence: CASSLYTSGGNEQFF.

The V gene is TRBV6-5, the J gene TRBJ1-5, with 9 bases matching TRBD1. Trimming at V came to 5 bases and at J to 5 bases, leaving 4 bases not matched to a gene. Germline CDR1 and CDR2: MNHEY and SVGAGI. The CDR3 totals 14 residues. The CDR3 bases are TGTGCCAGCAGTCGACAGGGGGGTTATCAGCCCCAGCATTTT. Translated: CASSRQGGYQPQHF.

This clone rates as large (0.1 to 1%). The CDR3 spells CASSESAGGPVPDTQYF. CDR3 nucleotide sequence: TGTGCCAGCAGTGAATCGGCGGGAGGGCCGGTCCCAGATACGCAGTATTTT. This chain uses TRBV25-1 with TRBJ2-3; 9 bases map to TRBD2. Germline CDR1 and CDR2: MGHDK and SYGVNS. Trimming took 1 base from V and 4 from J; bases not matched to a gene: 9. The CDR3 sequence is 17 residues long.

The chain joins TRBV5-5 to TRBJ2-7; D gene unclear. Germline lookup yields CDR1 SGHKS and CDR2 YYEKEE (reference sequence). The CDR3 length is 12 residues. V was trimmed by 4 bases and J by 6 bases, leaving 11 bases between them. Here the CDR3 reads CASSLGSVEQYF. The CDR3 nucleotides read TGTGCCAGCAGCCTCGGGTCTGTCGAGCAGTACTTC.

This clone was seen a single time. The rearrangement uses TRBV13 and TRBJ2-5, with TRBD2 identical over 12 bases. V shed 1 base, J shed 4 bases, and the junction held 1 base outside the gene matches. CDR1 and CDR2 (germline): PRHDT, FYEKMQ (reference sequence). The CDR3 sequence is 15 residues long. For the CDR3, the DNA is TGTGCCAGCAGCTTAGAACTAGCGGGGGGAGAGACCCAGTACTTC. Amino acid sequence: CASSLELAGGETQYF.

This clone was counted a single time. The chain links TRBV9 to TRBJ1-4; no definite D call. V lost 2 bases and J lost 8, with 10 bases in between. Germline V gene data show CDR1 as SGDLS and CDR2 as YYNGEE. The CDR3 runs to 13 residues. Here the CDR3 DNA reads TGTGCCAGCAGCGTTACCCCTACCGAAAAACTGTTTTTT. It translates to CASSVTPTEKLFF.

The chain employs TRBV27 and TRBJ2-7; D remains unclear. CDR1 is MNHEY, CDR2 SMNVEV, per germline (reference sequence). The length of the CDR3 is 13 residues. Trimming pared 2 bases from V and 2 bases from J, leaving 7 bases between. The CDR3 loop reads CASSLMAAYEQYF. The CDR3 coding sequence is TGTGCCAGCAGTTTAATGGCAGCCTACGAGCAGTACTTC.

This clone was detected once. The chain links TRBV7-9 to TRBJ2-5; tentative D call: TRBD1 (6 bases). CDR1 is SEHNR and CDR2 is FQNEAQ in the germline V gene (reference sequence). The CDR3 extends over 14 amino acids. V was shortened by 4 bases and J by 1 base, with 10 bases between the two germline ends. The CDR3 reads CASSSQGTQETQYF. Here the CDR3 DNA reads TGTGCCAGCAGCTCGCAGGGGACCCAAGAGACCCAGTACTTC.

The chain joins TRBV6-6 to TRBJ1-1, with D uncertain. CDR1 MNHNY and CDR2 SVGAGI come from the germline V gene (reference sequence). This CDR3 contains 13 residues. The germline V and J ends were trimmed by 5 bases and 1 base, with 8 bases remaining between them. The CDR3 coding sequence is TGTGCCAGCAGTCACATAGGGAACACTGAAGCTTTCTTT. It is translated as CASSHIGNTEAFF.

This sequence joins TRBV30 and TRBJ2-7; 13 bases line up with TRBD2. V dropped 5 bases and J dropped 8; count of bases not matched to a gene: 3. CDR1 and CDR2 from the germline V gene are GTSNPN and SVGIG (reference sequence). The CDR3 runs 12 residues. For the CDR3, the DNA is TGTGCCTGGGGACTAGCGGGAGTGAAGCAGTACTTC. Protein: CAWGLAGVKQYF.

This chain uses TRBV6-5 with TRBJ1-6, with D possibly TRBD1 on 5 matching bases. Germline V gives CDR1 MNHEY, CDR2 SVGAGI. V lost 0 bases and J 10 bases, leaving 13 bases between the germline ends. The length of the CDR3 is 15 residues. CDR3 sequence (DNA): TGTGCCAGCAGTTACTCGATCGGGGGTTTGTCACCCCTCCACTTT. Its translation: CASSYSIGGLSPLHF.

The V call is TRBV11-2, the J call TRBJ1-1; no clear D gene. The CDR3 runs 15 residues. Trimming shortened V by 0 bases and J by 1 base, and 9 bases separated the two germline ends. CDR1 is SGHAT, CDR2 FQNNGV, per germline. The CDR3 region has the DNA TGTGCCAGCAGCTTAGAAGGGCTGAGGAACACTGAAGCTTTCTTT. Translated, it gives CASSLEGLRNTEAFF.

V usage is TRBV10-3 and J usage is TRBJ2-7; D is unclear. V was cut by 4 bases and J by 2 bases, with 15 bases left in between. Germline assignment: CDR1 ENHRY and CDR2 SYGVKD. CDR3 length equals 15 residues. The CDR3 here is CAISGQQRPTYEQYF. For the CDR3, the DNA is TGTGCCATCAGTGGGCAACAGAGGCCGACCTACGAGCAGTACTTC.

The chain carries TRBV4-2 and TRBJ1-5, with D perhaps TRBD1 (5 bases). V lost 1 base and J 7 bases, leaving 8 bases between the germline ends. Germline CDR1 and CDR2: LGHNA and YNFKEQ. There are 13 residues in the CDR3. The CDR3 loop is CASSQVTEQPQHF. CDR3 DNA sequence: TGTGCCAGCAGCCAAGTGACAGAACAGCCCCAGCATTTT.

The V gene is TRBV5-1, the J gene TRBJ2-2; either TRBD1 or TRBD2 may supply D (5 bases each). Germline V gives CDR1 SGHRS, CDR2 YFSETQ. The V end was cut by 3 bases, the J end by 4 bases, with 13 bases between. This CDR3 is 15 amino acids long. CDR3 loop: CASSYVGVGTGELFF. CDR3 coding DNA: TGCGCCAGCAGCTACGTGGGGGTTGGCACCGGGGAGCTGTTTTTT. Full variable domain (missing parts from reference TRBV5-1 and TRBJ2-2): KAGVTQTPRYLIKTRGQQVTLSCSPISGHRSVSWYQQTPGQGLQFLFEYFSETQRNKGNFPGRFSGRQFSNSRSEMNVSTLELGDSALYLCASSYVGVGTGELFFGEGSRLTVL.

This rearrangement joins TRBV19 to TRBJ1-4; TRBD1 is a possible D gene (6 bases). Trimming took off 9 bases at V and 8 bases at J, with 25 bases between the two ends. Germline V CDR1 and CDR2: LNHDA, SQIVND (reference sequence). The CDR3 consists of 16 residues. CDR3 amino acids: CASQGTSGPGIEKLFF. For the CDR3, the DNA is TGTGCCAGCCAGGGGACCTCGGGACCAGGTATCGAAAAACTGTTTTTT.

The chain is built from TRBV30 and TRBJ2-7; 13 nucleotides align to TRBD2. With V trimmed by 2 bases and J by 0 bases, 7 bases remained unmatched. The CDR3 extends over 17 amino acids. Looked up from germline, CDR1 is GTSNPN and CDR2 is SVGIG (reference sequence). The CDR3 region is CAWSFTSGRARSYEQYF. The CDR3 region has the DNA TGTGCCTGGAGTTTTACTAGCGGGAGGGCCCGCTCCTACGAGCAGTACTTC.

The chain joins TRBV6-4 to TRBJ2-3; D is possibly TRBD1 (6 bases). The CDR3 consists of 14 residues. V was trimmed by 5 bases and J by 5 bases, leaving 14 bases between them. Germline V CDR1 and CDR2: MRHNA, SNTAGT. CDR3 loop: CASSPGAGEDTQYF. In DNA, the CDR3 is TGTGCCAGCAGTCCCGGGGCAGGGGAAGATACGCAGTATTTT.

The chain carries TRBV12-3 or TRBV12-4 and TRBJ2-7; no definite D call. V was shortened by 1 base and J by 4 bases, with 5 bases between the two germline ends. There are 12 residues in the CDR3. The CDR3 is CASSLETYEQYF. CDR3 sequence (DNA): TGTGCCAGCAGTTTAGAAACTTACGAGCAGTACTTC.

V and J are TRBV19 and TRBJ2-1; D not certain. Germline CDR1 reads LNHDA; CDR2 reads SQIVND (reference sequence). The CDR3 contains 15 residues. Trimming took off 5 bases at V and 0 bases at J, with 11 bases between the two ends. The CDR3 is CASSSTGLSYNEQFF. DNA of the CDR3: TGTGCCAGTAGTTCTACCGGCCTCTCCTACAATGAGCAGTTCTTC.

The chain carries TRBV19 and TRBJ2-1, with 14 nucleotides matching TRBD2. Germline CDR1 reads LNHDA; CDR2 reads SQIVND (reference sequence). After removal of 6 bases from V and 2 bases from J, the junction contained 12 bases not matched to a gene. The CDR3 loop spans 19 amino acids. CDR3 bases: TGTGCCAGTAGCCGGTCGGGACTAGCGGGAGCCGGGGCCTACAATGAGCAGTTCTTC. It specifies CASSRSGLAGAGAYNEQFF.

CDR3: CAISEAELSLYSNQPQHF. The CDR3, as DNA: TGTGCCATCAGTGAGGCAGAGCTTTCCCTGTATAGCAATCAGCCCCAGCATTTT. The chain employs TRBV10-3 and TRBJ1-5; D is undetermined. Trimming took off 2 bases at V and 0 bases at J, with 17 bases between the two ends. CDR1 is ENHRY and CDR2 is SYGVKD in the germline V gene. The CDR3 length is 18 residues.

This clone was seen just once. CDR3: CASSSGQSYGYTF. CDR3 nucleotides: TGTGCCAGCAGTTCCGGACAGAGCTATGGCTACACCTTC. V usage is TRBV27 and J usage is TRBJ1-2, with D possibly being TRBD1 (6 bases). Germline CDR1 is MNHEY and CDR2 is SMNVEV (reference sequence). Trimming took 4 bases from V and 4 from J, leaving 10 bases between them. The CDR3 has 13 amino acids.

V is TRBV11-2 and J is TRBJ2-7; TRBD1 aligns across 9 bases. The V segment lost 5 bases and the J segment 2 bases; nucleotides outside the gene matches: 4. This CDR3 has 14 residues. Germline CDR1 and CDR2: SGHAT and FQNNGV. CDR3 nucleotide sequence: TGTGCCAGCAGCCCGAGACAGGGGGCCTACGAGCAGTACTTC. This gives the protein CASSPRQGAYEQYF.

The V gene is TRBV28, the J gene TRBJ1-1, with 7 bases fitting TRBD1. V lost 5 bases to trimming and J lost 6 bases; unmatched junction nucleotides: 9. The germline V gene has CDR1 MDHEN and CDR2 SYDVKM. CDR3 length: 14 amino acids. CDR3 region: CASSHDRVVAEAFF. The CDR3 DNA sequence: TGTGCCAGCAGTCATGACAGGGTGGTTGCTGAAGCTTTCTTT.